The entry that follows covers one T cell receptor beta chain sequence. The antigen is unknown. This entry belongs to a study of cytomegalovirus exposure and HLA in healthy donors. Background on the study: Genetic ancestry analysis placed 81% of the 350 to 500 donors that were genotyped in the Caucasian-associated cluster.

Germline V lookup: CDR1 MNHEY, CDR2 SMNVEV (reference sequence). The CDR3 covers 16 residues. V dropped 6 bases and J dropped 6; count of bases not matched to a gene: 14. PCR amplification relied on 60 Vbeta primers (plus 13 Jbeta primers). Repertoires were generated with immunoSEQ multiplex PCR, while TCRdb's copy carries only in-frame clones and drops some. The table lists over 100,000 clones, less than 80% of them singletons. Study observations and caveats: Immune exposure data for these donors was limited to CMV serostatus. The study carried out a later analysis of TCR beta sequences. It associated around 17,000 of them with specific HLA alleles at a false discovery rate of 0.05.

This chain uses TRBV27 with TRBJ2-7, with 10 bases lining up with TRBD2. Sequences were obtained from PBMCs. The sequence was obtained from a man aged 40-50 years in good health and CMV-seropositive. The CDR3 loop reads CASSRPEREGRSEQYF. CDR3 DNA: TGTGCCAGCAGCCGACCTGAGCGGGAGGGCCGGAGCGAGCAGTACTTC.